This TCR beta chain is from a study of cytomegalovirus exposure and HLA in healthy donors. Study as a whole: In an earlier analysis, approximately 120 million unique TCR beta sequences were found from 150 million to 200 million T cells.

Comments on this clone: Its specificity is not known.

With 60 Vbeta and 13 Jbeta primers, the PCR was carried out. The protocol was immunoSEQ multiplex PCR, while the TCRdb copy is restricted to in-frame clones and leaves out a portion. The sample consists of fewer than 200,000 clones, around four fifths of them appearing once. Study conclusions and caveats: What TCR beta sequences reportedly achieved was accurate prediction of HLA-A and HLA-B alleles in most subjects. There were some public TCRs occurring in many donors, but most TCR sequences were rare.

The CDR3 spans 13 residues. Germline CDR1 and CDR2: LNHDA and SQIVND (reference sequence). The germline V and J ends were trimmed by 6 bases and 5 bases, with 11 bases remaining between them. The chain combines TRBV19 with TRBJ1-5; D not certain. This TCR was recovered from a girl under 10 years old in good health and CMV-seropositive. Specimen: PBMCs. The CDR3 loop reads CASRTGDHQPQHF. In nucleotides, the CDR3 is TGTGCCAGTAGAACCGGGGATCATCAGCCCCAGCATTTT.